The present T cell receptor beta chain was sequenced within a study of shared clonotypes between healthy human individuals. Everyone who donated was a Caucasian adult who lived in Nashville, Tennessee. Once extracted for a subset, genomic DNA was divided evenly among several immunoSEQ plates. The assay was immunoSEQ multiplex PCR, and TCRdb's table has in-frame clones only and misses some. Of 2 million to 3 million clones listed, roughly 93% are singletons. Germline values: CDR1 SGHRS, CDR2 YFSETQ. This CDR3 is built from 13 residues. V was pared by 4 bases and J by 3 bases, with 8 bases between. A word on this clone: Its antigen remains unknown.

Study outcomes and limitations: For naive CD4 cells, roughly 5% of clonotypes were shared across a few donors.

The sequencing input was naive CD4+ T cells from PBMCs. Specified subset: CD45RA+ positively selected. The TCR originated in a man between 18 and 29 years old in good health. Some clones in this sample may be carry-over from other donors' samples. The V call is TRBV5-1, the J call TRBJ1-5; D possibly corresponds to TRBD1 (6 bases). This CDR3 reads CASSRDTNQPQHF. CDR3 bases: TGCGCCAGCAGCAGGGACACCAATCAGCCCCAGCATTTT. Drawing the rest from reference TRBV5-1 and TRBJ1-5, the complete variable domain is KAGVTQTPRYLIKTRGQQVTLSCSPISGHRSVSWYQQTPGQGLQFLFEYFSETQRNKGNFPGRFSGRQFSNSRSEMNVSTLELGDSALYLCASSRDTNQPQHFGDGTRLSIL.